This entry lists 28 T cell receptor beta chains sequenced from one sample in a study of control samples from healthy donors and cancer patients. Generated by immunoSEQ multiplex PCR, the TCRdb table keeps only in-frame clones and is missing some. The sample has over 150,000 clones; approximately 92% are singletons. Input material: blood. The receptor source for this set is a woman aged 40 to 50 in good health.

This clone was counted between two and nine times. The chain couples TRBV15 to TRBJ2-7; D is undetermined. The V and J ends lost 0 bases and 0 bases respectively, with 6 bases between them. Germline CDR1 reads LNHNV; CDR2 reads YYDKDF (reference sequence). This CDR3 is built from 14 residues. CDR3 bases: TGTGCCACCAGCAGAGACTTACTCTCCTACGAGCAGTACTTC. It yields the protein CATSRDLLSYEQYF.

J is TRBJ2-3 and V is TRBV6-5; D not resolved. Germline CDR1 MNHEY, CDR2 SVGAGI. The CDR3 extends over 14 amino acids. Trimming shortened V by 4 bases and J by 0 bases, and 8 bases separated the two germline ends. The CDR3 loop is CASSSVGSTDTQYF. The CDR3 DNA sequence: TGTGCCAGCAGTTCGGTGGGGAGCACAGATACGCAGTATTTT.

The J gene is TRBJ1-2, the V gene TRBV19; D gene unclear. Germline loops: CDR1 LNHDA, CDR2 SQIVND (reference sequence). Trimming stripped 2 bases from V and 5 bases from J, with 6 bases between. The CDR3 covers 12 residues. The CDR3 DNA reads as TGTGCCAGTAGTATATTCGGGTATGGCTACACCTTC. Amino acid sequence: CASSIFGYGYTF.

This clone was detected once. The gene calls are TRBV7-6 and TRBJ1-5; D is possibly TRBD1 (6 bases). The germline V and J ends were trimmed by 6 bases and 4 bases, with 16 bases remaining between them. The CDR3 runs to 15 residues. Germline values: CDR1 SGHVS, CDR2 FNYEAQ. The CDR3 protein is CASSLTGATNQPQHF. The CDR3 nucleotides read TGTGCCAGCAGTCTCACGGGGGCAACGAATCAGCCCCAGCATTTT.

V and J are TRBV7-2 and TRBJ2-1; D may correspond to TRBD1 or TRBD2 (5 bases each). Germline-derived CDR1 and CDR2 are SGHTA and FQGNSA. The V end was cut by 3 bases, the J end by 14 bases, with 14 bases between. The CDR3 covers 12 residues. The CDR3 DNA reads TGTGCCAGCAGCTTCCTTGGGGGAGATAAGTTCTTC. Protein sequence: CASSFLGGDKFF.

The chain recombines TRBV19 with TRBJ1-5, with a weak D call TRBD1 (5 bases). Germline-derived CDR1 and CDR2 are LNHDA and SQIVND (reference sequence). The CDR3 spans 14 residues. V gave up 3 bases and J gave up 7 bases, with 13 bases separating them. CDR3 sequence reads: CASSMSGTGQPQHF. As DNA, the CDR3 is TGTGCCAGTAGTATGTCAGGGACTGGGCAGCCCCAGCATTTT.

This clone came up once. The genes are TRBV15 and TRBJ1-6, with a possible D match to TRBD1 (5 bases). The CDR3 totals 15 residues. Per the germline V gene, CDR1 is LNHNV and CDR2 is YYDKDF (reference sequence). V was clipped by 3 bases and J by 5 bases, with 11 bases between them. CDR3: CATSSTPGNNSPLHF. Here the CDR3 DNA reads TGTGCCACCAGCAGTACGCCAGGGAATAATTCACCCCTCCACTTT.

The chain is built from TRBV29-1 and TRBJ1-2, with D uncertain. The CDR3 runs to 8 residues. Looked up from germline, CDR1 is SQVTM and CDR2 is ANQGSEA. Trimming left V 1 base short and J 9 bases short, with 0 bases between. CDR3: CSVEGYTF. CDR3 in DNA: TGCAGCGTTGAAGGCTACACCTTC.

The chain uses TRBV15 and TRBJ1-6; the D is unclear. Germline lookup yields CDR1 LNHNV and CDR2 YYDKDF (reference sequence). Between the trimmed V and J ends, which lost 0 bases and 8 bases, there was a span of 2 bases. The CDR3 is made up of 12 amino acids. The CDR3 here is CATSRDYSPLHF. Here the CDR3 DNA reads TGTGCCACCAGCAGAGATTATTCACCCCTCCACTTT.

The chain recombines TRBV3-1 (or the pseudogene TRBV3-2) with TRBJ2-7; D is unresolved. The germline V and J ends were trimmed by 4 bases and 0 bases, with 4 bases remaining between them. Germline CDR1 reads LGHDT; CDR2 reads YNNKEL (reference sequence). The CDR3 spans 12 residues. In DNA, the CDR3 is TGTGCCAGCAGCCTCTCCTCCTACGAGCAGTACTTC. It translates to CASSLSSYEQYF.

The chain recombines TRBV5-6 with TRBJ2-1; D uncertain. The CDR3 is 12 amino acids. Per the germline V gene, CDR1 is SGHDT and CDR2 is YYEEEE. Trimming took off 3 bases at V and 4 bases at J, with 5 bases between the two ends. The CDR3 nucleotides are TGTGCCAGCAGCTACGATTACAATGAGCAGTTCTTC. Encoded protein: CASSYDYNEQFF.

On this clone itself: In the same sample, other DNA sequences code for this CDR3. This chain uses TRBV2 with TRBJ2-5; 8 nucleotides match TRBD2. Trimming at V came to 6 bases and at J to 5 bases, leaving 14 bases not matched to a gene. This CDR3 contains 16 residues. Germline CDR1 and CDR2: SNHLY and FYNNEI. For the CDR3, the DNA is TGTGCCAGCAGGCTGGGTACTAGCGGTTACGCGGAGACCCAGTACTTC. It is translated as CASRLGTSGYAETQYF.

This chain joins TRBV25-1 and TRBJ2-7; TRBD2 aligns across 8 bases. Trimming at V came to 8 bases and at J to 2 bases, leaving 11 bases not matched to a gene. The CDR3 spans 15 residues. Germline V CDR1 and CDR2: MGHDK, SYGVNS. The CDR3 DNA is TGTGCCAGCCGGAGGGTCGGGGGGGCGGCCTACGAGCAGTACTTC. Translated, it gives CASRRVGGAAYEQYF.

The chain has TRBV6-6 and TRBJ2-3; TRBD1 aligns across 7 bases. The germline V gene has CDR1 MNHNY and CDR2 SVGAGI (reference sequence). V lost 4 bases, J lost 2 bases, and 9 bases stayed unmatched. CDR3 size: 16 residues. The CDR3 loop is CASSLFVGQLTDTQYF. The DNA of the CDR3 is TGTGCCAGCAGTTTATTTGTGGGACAGCTCACAGATACGCAGTATTTT.

In nucleotides, the CDR3 is TGTGCCAGCGTTCCGGGCTATACGGGGAACACTGAAGCTTTCTTT. Amino acids: CASVPGYTGNTEAFF. The gene calls are TRBV6-5 and TRBJ1-1; D unresolved. Germline V gene data show CDR1 as MNHEY and CDR2 as SVGAGI. V lost 8 bases and J lost 1, with 17 bases in between. CDR3 size: 15 residues.

The genes are TRBV19 and TRBJ2-3, with 10 bases fitting TRBD2. The CDR3 is made up of 18 amino acids. The V gene's germline CDR1 is LNHDA and CDR2 SQIVND (reference sequence). The trim removed 7 bases at V and 1 base at J, leaving 14 bases unmatched. CDR3 sequence: CASTRMASSGGGTDTQYF. The CDR3 coding sequence is TGTGCCAGTACAAGAATGGCGTCTAGCGGGGGAGGCACAGATACGCAGTATTTT.

The J gene is TRBJ1-1, the V gene TRBV7-9; possible D gene TRBD1, 5 bases. CDR3 size: 12 residues. Germline CDR1 is SEHNR and CDR2 is FQNEAQ (reference sequence). Trimming took off 7 bases at V and 1 base at J, with 7 bases between the two ends. CDR3 sequence reads: CASMQGNTEAFF. The CDR3 DNA sequence: TGTGCCAGCATGCAGGGGAACACTGAAGCTTTCTTT.

The chain links TRBV19 to TRBJ1-3; maybe TRBD1 (5 bases). The germline gives CDR1 LNHDA, CDR2 SQIVND (reference sequence). The CDR3 runs to 19 residues. The V and J ends lost 6 bases and 4 bases respectively, with 28 bases between them. The CDR3 DNA is TGTGCCAGTAGCCGGTTAGGGGCAGTAACCGATGCTAGGGGAAACACCATATATTTT. It encodes CASSRLGAVTDARGNTIYF.

The rearrangement joins TRBV19 to TRBJ1-1; D is undetermined. Germline V gene lookup returns CDR1 LNHDA and CDR2 SQIVND (reference sequence). V was pared by 7 bases and J by 3 bases, with 15 bases between. The CDR3 runs to 14 residues. DNA of the CDR3: TGTGCCAGTACCCCCCGGAGGAGGGACACTGAAGCTTTCTTT. It specifies CASTPRRRDTEAFF.

The CDR3 is CARKGGTTNEQFF. CDR3 bases: TGTGCCAGAAAAGGAGGGACTACCAATGAGCAGTTCTTC. The chain has TRBV6-5 and TRBJ2-1; TRBD2 agrees at 7 bases. Germline loops: CDR1 MNHEY, CDR2 SVGAGI. The CDR3 loop spans 13 amino acids. J lost 6 bases, V lost 9 bases, and 8 bases had no gene match.

The genes are TRBV27 and TRBJ2-1; 11 nucleotides match TRBD2. The CDR3 spans 16 residues. CDR1 MNHEY and CDR2 SMNVEV come from the germline V gene (reference sequence). With 2 bases clipped from V and 4 bases from J, the junction kept 4 bases outside the gene matches. CDR3 nucleotide sequence: TGTGCCAGCAGTTTACTAGCGGGGGGTCTATACAATGAGCAGTTCTTC. This codes for CASSLLAGGLYNEQFF.

The chain recombines TRBV27 with TRBJ2-7; TRBD1 agrees at 9 bases. The ends lost 0 bases at V and 2 bases at J; junction bases unmatched: 5. Looked up from germline, CDR1 is MNHEY and CDR2 is SMNVEV (reference sequence). This CDR3 has 16 residues. The CDR3 DNA follows: TGTGCCAGCAGTTTATCAGTAGGGACAGGGACCTACGAGCAGTACTTC. It is translated as CASSLSVGTGTYEQYF.

The chain couples TRBV5-1 to TRBJ2-3, with a possible D match to TRBD1 (5 bases). Looked up from germline, CDR1 is SGHRS and CDR2 is YFSETQ. This CDR3 comprises 13 residues. Trimming removed 4 bases from V and 4 bases from J, with 10 bases in between. CDR3 nucleotides: TGCGCCAGCAGCACAACAGGCGCAGATACGCAGTATTTT. Encoded protein: CASSTTGADTQYF.

The chain uses TRBV5-1 and TRBJ2-3; 12 bases are shared with TRBD1. The CDR3 loop spans 16 amino acids. Germline CDR1 and CDR2: SGHRS and YFSETQ. V dropped 4 bases and J dropped 3; count of bases not matched to a gene: 6. CDR3 coding DNA: TGCGCCAGCAGCCCGGGGACAGGGGGCGGGACAGATACGCAGTATTTT. Encoded protein: CASSPGTGGGTDTQYF.

In this sample, this clone turned up once. The J gene is TRBJ2-5, the V gene TRBV2, with D perhaps assigned TRBD1 or TRBD2 (6 bases each). Trimming took 5 bases from V and 2 from J, leaving 21 bases between them. The CDR3 totals 17 residues. From germline, CDR1 is SNHLY and CDR2 FYNNEI. The CDR3 region is CASSSWRGQRNQETQYF. In DNA form, the CDR3 reads TGTGCCAGCAGTAGTTGGAGGGGACAAAGAAATCAAGAGACCCAGTACTTC. The variable domain in full, with the rest retrieved from reference TRBV2 and TRBJ2-5, is EPEVTQTPSHQVTQMGQEVILRCVPISNHLYFYWYRQILGQKVEFLVSFYNNEISEKSEIFDDQFSVERPDGSNFTLKIRSTKLEDSAMYFCASSSWRGQRNQETQYFGPGTRLLVL.

The chain is built from TRBV20-1 and TRBJ1-4; D ambiguous. Germline V gene data show CDR1 as DFQATT and CDR2 as SNEGSKA (reference sequence). This CDR3 spans 11 amino acids. DNA of the CDR3: TGCACCGGGTCGGAAGGGGAAAAACTGTTTTTT. Protein sequence: CTGSEGEKLFF.

V gene TRBV3-1 (or the pseudogene TRBV3-2) combines with J gene TRBJ2-1; the match to TRBD2 covers 8 bases. The CDR3 is 16 residues long. The V segment lost 0 bases and the J segment 3 bases; nucleotides outside the gene matches: 4. Germline-derived CDR1 and CDR2 are LGHDT and YNNKEL (reference sequence). The CDR3 nucleotides read TGTGCCAGCAGCCAAGATGGGGCGGGGGGCTACAATGAGCAGTTCTTC. Translation gives CASSQDGAGGYNEQFF.

The genes are TRBV2 and TRBJ1-2; no clear D. The V end was cut by 1 base, the J end by 2 bases, with 8 bases between. CDR3 size: 14 residues. The V gene's germline CDR1 is SNHLY and CDR2 FYNNEI. The CDR3 sequence: CASSEGQANYGYTF. The CDR3 DNA follows: TGTGCCAGCAGTGAAGGGCAGGCCAACTATGGCTACACCTTC.